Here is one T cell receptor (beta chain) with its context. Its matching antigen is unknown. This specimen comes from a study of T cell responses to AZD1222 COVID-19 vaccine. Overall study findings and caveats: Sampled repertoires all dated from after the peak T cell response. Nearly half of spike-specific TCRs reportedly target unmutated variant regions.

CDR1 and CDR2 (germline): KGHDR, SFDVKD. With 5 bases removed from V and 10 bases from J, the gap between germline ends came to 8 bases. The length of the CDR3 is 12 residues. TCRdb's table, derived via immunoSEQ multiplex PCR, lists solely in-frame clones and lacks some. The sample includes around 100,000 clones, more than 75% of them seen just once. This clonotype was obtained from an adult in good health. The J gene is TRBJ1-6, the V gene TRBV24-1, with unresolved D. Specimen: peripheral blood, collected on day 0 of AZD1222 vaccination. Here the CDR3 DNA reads TGTGCCACCAGTGCTGGAGACTCACCCCTCCACTTT. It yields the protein CATSAGDSPLHF.